What follows are 22 T cell receptor beta chains derived from one specimen sequenced in a study of T cell repertoires in cytomegalovirus infection. These receptors have no identified antigens. TCRdb fed the reads into MiXCR, producing one record per CDR3 protein. This sample has hundreds of thousands of distinct CDR3 sequences, with roughly 42% found just once. The sample in question was cultured PBMCs, obtained from culture after CMV antigen stimulation. The source of these receptors is a human donor in good health (CMV status not recorded). Some clones in this sample may be carry-over from other donors' samples.

This chain connects TRBV25-1 to TRBJ2-7, with a weak D call TRBD1 (5 bases). The V and J ends lost 4 bases and 5 bases respectively, with 12 bases between them. The CDR3 consists of 13 residues. Germline V gene data show CDR1 as MGHDK and CDR2 as SYGVNS. As DNA, the CDR3 is TGTGCCAGCAGTGGGTCAGGGTCGGACGAGCAGTACTTC. The encoded protein is CASSGSGSDEQYF.

This clonotype was detected many times. The chain carries TRBV7-2 and TRBJ2-5; 8 nucleotides agree with TRBD2. This CDR3 contains 17 residues. Trimming cost V 5 bases and J 0 bases; bases outside gene matches: 11. Germline lookup yields CDR1 SGHTA and CDR2 FQGNSA. CDR3 nucleotides: TGTGCCAGCAGCGGAAAAACTAGCGGCCTGTACCAAGAGACCCAGTACTTC. This codes for CASSGKTSGLYQETQYF.

This clonotype was observed a few times. The chain recombines TRBV7-2 with TRBJ2-7; unclear D gene. The CDR3 is 13 amino acids. Germline V gives CDR1 SGHTA, CDR2 FQGNSA. The germline V and J ends were trimmed by 5 bases and 2 bases, with 10 bases remaining between them. The CDR3 loop reads CASSPITTYEQYF. CDR3 nucleotides: TGTGCCAGCAGCCCGATTACCACCTACGAGCAGTACTTC.

The CDR3 loop reads CASSRPGMRTEAFF. The CDR3 DNA reads as TGCGCCAGCAGCCGCCCGGGAATGAGGACTGAAGCTTTCTTT. The gene calls are TRBV4-1 and TRBJ1-1, with D unresolved. Trimming removed 4 bases at V and 5 bases at J, with 14 bases between. The length of the CDR3 is 14 residues. Germline lookup yields CDR1 MGHRA and CDR2 YSYEKL.

This clonotype was counted only a few times. The V and J genes are TRBV12-3 or TRBV12-4 and TRBJ2-4, with a tentative D call TRBD2 (5 bases). The CDR3 is 15 residues long. Trimming stripped 4 bases from V and 1 base from J, with 11 bases between. The CDR3 is CASSSPLVAKNIQYF. CDR3 nucleotides: TGTGCCAGCAGTTCGCCACTAGTGGCCAAAAACATTCAGTACTTC.

The chain uses TRBV7-2 and TRBJ2-1, with 9 bases identical to TRBD2. The trim removed 4 bases at V and 3 bases at J, leaving 7 bases unmatched. CDR1 and CDR2 (germline): SGHTA, FQGNSA. The CDR3 contains 16 residues. The chain's CDR3 is CASSSSETSGYNEQFF. In nucleotides, the CDR3 is TGTGCCAGCAGCTCGTCGGAGACTAGCGGCTACAATGAGCAGTTCTTC.

This clonotype has only one observation. V and J are TRBV20-1 and TRBJ2-4; TRBD1 agrees at 9 bases. The trim removed 7 bases at V and 6 bases at J, leaving 13 bases unmatched. Germline CDR1 DFQATT, CDR2 SNEGSKA (reference sequence). The length of the CDR3 is 15 residues. The CDR3 is CSVKPGQGRVNIQYF. CDR3 in DNA: TGCAGTGTCAAACCGGGACAGGGTCGTGTAAACATTCAGTACTTC.

The gene calls are TRBV7-9 and TRBJ2-7, with a possible D match to TRBD1 (6 bases). The V gene's germline CDR1 is SEHNR and CDR2 FQNEAQ (reference sequence). The CDR3 has 15 amino acids. The germline V and J ends were trimmed by 5 bases and 6 bases, with 20 bases remaining between them. CDR3 residues: CASSRTGFPAGEQYF. CDR3 sequence (DNA): TGTGCCAGCAGCCGCACAGGGTTCCCCGCGGGCGAGCAGTACTTC.

The chain joins TRBV5-1 to TRBJ1-4; a weak D match, TRBD1 (6 bases). The V end lost 1 base, the J end lost 3 bases, and 10 bases lay between the germline ends. The germline CDR1 and CDR2 sequences are SGHRS and YFSETQ. The CDR3 totals 15 residues. The CDR3 sequence is CASSLSGAANEKLFF. In DNA form, the CDR3 reads TGCGCCAGCAGCTTGTCGGGGGCGGCTAATGAAAAACTGTTTTTT.

This clonotype was detected a few times. J is TRBJ2-7 and V is TRBV15, with D maybe TRBD2 (6 bases). Trimming removed 4 bases at V and 2 bases at J, with 12 bases between. The CDR3 runs to 14 residues. Germline V gene lookup returns CDR1 LNHNV and CDR2 YYDKDF (reference sequence). CDR3 protein: CATSMHSGPYEQYF. CDR3 coding DNA: TGTGCCACCAGCATGCATAGCGGTCCCTACGAGCAGTACTTC. The variable domain in full, with the rest retrieved from reference TRBV15 and TRBJ2-7, is DAMVIQNPRYQVTQFGKPVTLSCSQTLNHNVMYWYQQKSSQAPKLLFHYYDKDFNNEADTPDNFQSRRPNTSFCFLDIRSPGLGDTAMYLCATSMHSGPYEQYFGPGTRLTVT.

This rearrangement joins TRBV7-2 to TRBJ2-3, with a tentative D call TRBD2 (5 bases). The germline V gene encodes CDR1 SGHTA and CDR2 FQGNSA. The CDR3 runs to 14 residues. V was shortened by 2 bases and J by 2 bases, with 8 bases between the two germline ends. CDR3 coding DNA: TGTGCCAGCAGCTTATGGACTGACACAGATACGCAGTATTTT. Protein sequence: CASSLWTDTDTQYF.

The chain has TRBV24-1 and TRBJ2-1, with D perhaps TRBD1 (6 bases). V was pared by 7 bases and J by 3 bases, with 21 bases between. CDR3 length: 17 residues. CDR1 is KGHDR and CDR2 is SFDVKD in the germline V gene. The chain's CDR3 is CATSRTVSYADYNEQFF. The CDR3 nucleotides read TGTGCCACCAGCAGGACAGTATCATACGCCGACTACAATGAGCAGTTCTTC.

The chain links TRBV12-3 or TRBV12-4 to TRBJ2-1, with 7 bases matching TRBD2. The CDR3 is made up of 14 amino acids. The J segment lost 4 bases and the V segment lost 5 bases, leaving 5 bases of the junction unmatched. This CDR3 is CASSRSGNYNEQFF. The CDR3 coding sequence is TGTGCCAGCAGTAGAAGCGGGAATTACAATGAGCAGTTCTTC.

This clonotype has only one observation. The chain is built from TRBV7-2 and TRBJ2-5, with 8 bases fitting TRBD2. The germline gives CDR1 SGHTA, CDR2 FQGNSA. Trimming at V came to 5 bases and at J to 5 bases, leaving 10 bases not matched to a gene. The CDR3 spans 15 residues. The CDR3 spells CASSDRGGDRETQYF. The CDR3 DNA follows: TGTGCCAGCAGCGACCGGGGGGGAGACCGGGAGACCCAGTACTTC. The full variable domain, completed using reference TRBV7-2 and TRBJ2-5, is GAGVSQSPSNKVTEKGKDVELRCDPISGHTALYWYRQSLGQGLEFLIYFQGNSAPDKSGLPSDRFSAERTGGSVSTLTIQRTQQEDSAVYLCASSDRGGDRETQYFGPGTRLLVL.

This clonotype was counted a few times. This chain joins TRBV12-3 or TRBV12-4 and TRBJ2-2; D is uncertain. The CDR3 totals 12 residues. V was pared by 7 bases and J by 7 bases, with 10 bases between. CDR3 region: CASTLGNGELFF. The CDR3 region has the DNA TGTGCCAGCACCCTGGGGAACGGGGAGCTGTTTTTT.

The chain carries TRBV2 and TRBJ2-3, with TRBD1 identical over 10 bases. CDR1 is SNHLY, CDR2 FYNNEI, per germline. Trimming cost V 5 bases and J 4 bases; bases outside gene matches: 3. The CDR3 has 14 amino acids. The CDR3 sequence is CASSQDRGSDTQYF. The DNA of the CDR3 is TGTGCCAGCAGTCAGGACAGGGGGTCAGATACGCAGTATTTT.

The chain combines TRBV7-9 with TRBJ2-1; D might be TRBD1 or TRBD2, each matching 5 bases. There are 13 residues in the CDR3. Germline CDR1 and CDR2: SEHNR and FQNEAQ (reference sequence). The germline V and J ends were trimmed by 5 bases and 9 bases, with 14 bases remaining between them. CDR3 region: CASSLEGFGEQFF. The CDR3, as DNA: TGTGCCAGCAGCCTAGAGGGGTTCGGTGAGCAGTTCTTC. Complete variable domain (other parts from reference TRBV7-9 and TRBJ2-1): DTGVSQNPRHKITKRGQNVTFRCDPISEHNRLYWYRQTLGQGPEFLTYFQNEAQLEKSRLLSDRFSAERPKGSFSTLEIQRTEQGDSAMYLCASSLEGFGEQFFGPGTRLTVL.

The table lists this clonotype with a few counts. The CDR3 here is CASSLAKGVAGNTIYF. DNA for the CDR3: TGTGCCAGCAGCTTAGCGAAAGGGGTTGCTGGAAACACCATATATTTT. This chain links TRBV7-8 with TRBJ1-3; possible D gene TRBD1, 5 bases. V lost 0 bases and J lost 2, with 11 bases in between. The CDR3 totals 16 residues. Per germline, CDR1 SGHVS and CDR2 FQNEAQ.

V and J are TRBV7-2 and TRBJ2-1, with 8 nucleotides matching TRBD2. The V gene's germline CDR1 is SGHTA and CDR2 FQGNSA. J was trimmed by 8 bases and V by 3 bases; bases with no gene match: 12. The CDR3 contains 16 residues. The CDR3 loop reads CASSLGAGEGSYEQFF. Here the CDR3 DNA reads TGTGCCAGCAGCTTGGGAGCGGGGGAGGGTTCCTATGAGCAGTTCTTC.

The rearrangement links TRBV7-2 to TRBJ2-7; D uncertain. The CDR3 extends over 12 amino acids. Trimming pared 5 bases from V and 6 bases from J, leaving 11 bases between. Germline V CDR1 and CDR2: SGHTA, FQGNSA. The CDR3 protein is CASSPNLGEQYF. CDR3 in DNA: TGTGCCAGCAGCCCCAACCTAGGCGAGCAGTACTTC.

The rearrangement uses TRBV12-3 or TRBV12-4 and TRBJ2-1; a weak D match, TRBD1 (6 bases). There are 14 residues in the CDR3. V shed 6 bases and J shed 5 bases, with 14 bases lying between them. The CDR3 is CASSPLTGNNEQFF. The CDR3, as DNA: TGTGCCAGCAGCCCACTCACAGGGAACAATGAGCAGTTCTTC.

Only a few counts were recorded for this clonotype. The chain has TRBV5-6 and TRBJ2-1; D is uncertain. From germline, CDR1 is SGHDT and CDR2 YYEEEE. The CDR3 is made up of 15 amino acids. Trimming pared 4 bases from V and 0 bases from J, leaving 11 bases between. CDR3 nucleotides: TGTGCCAGCAGCCACGGAAAGCCCTCCTACAATGAGCAGTTCTTC. Protein sequence: CASSHGKPSYNEQFF.